The T cell receptor (beta chain) described here comes from a study of cytomegalovirus exposure and HLA in healthy donors. Points from the study as a whole: Likely technical artifact: a cluster of highly shared sequence variants.

Regarding this clone: Its antigen is as yet unknown.

This PCR relied on a set of 60 Vbeta primers and 13 Jbeta primers. Original data processing: As a later analysis found, there were around 86 million unique TCR beta chains, of which some 10 million were shared. The protocol was immunoSEQ multiplex PCR, while the TCRdb copy is restricted to in-frame clones and leaves out a portion. That table gives V, J and clone size, and the DNA gave D and trimming. The repertoire holds some 150,000 clones, with roughly 75% as singletons. The V gene lost 5 bases and the J gene lost 5 bases, with 18 bases spanning the gap. This CDR3 region has 15 residues. CDR1 and CDR2 (germline): PRHDT, FYEKMQ (reference sequence).

This rearrangement joins TRBV13 to TRBJ1-2; tentatively, D is TRBD1 (5 bases). This clonotype was sampled from a man aged 40-55 years in good health and CMV-seronegative. The sequenced material came from PBMCs. In DNA, the CDR3 is TGTGCCAGCAGCCTTCCTGACAGCATGACTTATGGCTACACCTTC. It encodes CASSLPDSMTYGYTF. Full variable domain (outside the CDR3, taken from reference TRBV13 and TRBJ1-2): AAGVIQSPRHLIKEKRETATLKCYPIPRHDTVYWYQQGPGQDPQFLISFYEKMQSDKGSIPDRFSAQQFSDYHSELNMSSLELGDSALYFCASSLPDSMTYGYTFGSGTRLTVV.